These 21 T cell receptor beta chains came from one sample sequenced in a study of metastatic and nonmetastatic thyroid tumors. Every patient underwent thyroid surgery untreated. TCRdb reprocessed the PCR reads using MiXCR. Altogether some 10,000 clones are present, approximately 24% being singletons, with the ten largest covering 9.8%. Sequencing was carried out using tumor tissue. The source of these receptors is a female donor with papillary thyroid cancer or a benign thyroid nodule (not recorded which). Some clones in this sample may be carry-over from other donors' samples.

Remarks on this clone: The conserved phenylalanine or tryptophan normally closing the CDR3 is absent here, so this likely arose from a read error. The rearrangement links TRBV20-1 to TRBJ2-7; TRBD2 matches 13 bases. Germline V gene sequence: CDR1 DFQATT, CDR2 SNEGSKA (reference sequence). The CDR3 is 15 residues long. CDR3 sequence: CSAKRTSGGPYGQYL. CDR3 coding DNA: TGCAGTGCTAAACGGACTAGCGGGGGCCCCTACGGGCAGTACCTC.

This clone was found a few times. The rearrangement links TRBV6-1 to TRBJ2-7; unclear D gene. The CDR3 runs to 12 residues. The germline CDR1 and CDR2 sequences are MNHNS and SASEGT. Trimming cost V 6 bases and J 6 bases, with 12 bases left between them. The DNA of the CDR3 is TGTGCCAGCAGACCCCATGCCTCCGAGCAGTACTTC. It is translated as CASRPHASEQYF.

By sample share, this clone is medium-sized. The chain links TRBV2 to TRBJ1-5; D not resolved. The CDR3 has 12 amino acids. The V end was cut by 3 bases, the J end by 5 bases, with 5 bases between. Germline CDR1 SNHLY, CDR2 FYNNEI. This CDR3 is CASSDTYQPQHF. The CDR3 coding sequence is TGTGCCAGCAGTGATACGTATCAGCCCCAGCATTTT.

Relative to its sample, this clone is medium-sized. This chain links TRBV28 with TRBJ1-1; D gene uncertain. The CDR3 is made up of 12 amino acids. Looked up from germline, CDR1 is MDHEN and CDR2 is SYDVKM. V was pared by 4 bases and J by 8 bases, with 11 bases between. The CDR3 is CASSSTRREAFF. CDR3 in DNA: TGTGCCAGCAGTTCCACCAGGCGGGAAGCTTTCTTT.

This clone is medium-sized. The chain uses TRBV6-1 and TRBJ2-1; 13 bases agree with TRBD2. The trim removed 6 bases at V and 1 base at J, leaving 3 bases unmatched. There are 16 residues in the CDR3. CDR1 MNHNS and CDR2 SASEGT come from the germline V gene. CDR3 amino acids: CASRGTSGMSYNEQFF. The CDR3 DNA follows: TGTGCCAGCAGAGGGACTAGCGGGATGTCCTACAATGAGCAGTTCTTC.

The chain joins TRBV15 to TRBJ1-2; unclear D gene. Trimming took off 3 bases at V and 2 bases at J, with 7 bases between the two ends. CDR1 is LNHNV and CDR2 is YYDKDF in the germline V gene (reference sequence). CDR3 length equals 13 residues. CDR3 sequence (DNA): TGTGCCACCAGCAGGCCGGGAAACTATGGCTACACCTTC. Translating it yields CATSRPGNYGYTF.

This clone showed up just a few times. CDR3 sequence reads: CASSQEMSSEQYF. DNA for the CDR3: TGCGCCAGCAGCCAAGAAATGAGTTCCGAGCAGTACTTC. The genes are TRBV4-1 and TRBJ2-7, with D hard to call. The CDR3 has 13 amino acids. With 0 bases removed from V and 6 bases from J, the gap between germline ends came to 9 bases. Germline V lookup: CDR1 MGHRA, CDR2 YSYEKL.

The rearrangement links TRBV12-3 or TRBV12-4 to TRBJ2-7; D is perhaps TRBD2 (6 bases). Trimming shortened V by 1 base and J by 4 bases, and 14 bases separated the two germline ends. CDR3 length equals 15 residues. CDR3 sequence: CASSLGPGLTYEQYF. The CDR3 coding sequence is TGTGCCAGCAGTTTAGGTCCGGGACTCACTTACGAGCAGTACTTC.

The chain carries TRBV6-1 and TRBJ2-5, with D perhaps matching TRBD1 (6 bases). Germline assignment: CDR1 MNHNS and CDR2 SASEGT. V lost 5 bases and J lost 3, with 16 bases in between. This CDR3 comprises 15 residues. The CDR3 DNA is TGTGCCAGCAGTAATACAGGGTCCGGGGAAGAGACCCAGTACTTC. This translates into CASSNTGSGEETQYF.

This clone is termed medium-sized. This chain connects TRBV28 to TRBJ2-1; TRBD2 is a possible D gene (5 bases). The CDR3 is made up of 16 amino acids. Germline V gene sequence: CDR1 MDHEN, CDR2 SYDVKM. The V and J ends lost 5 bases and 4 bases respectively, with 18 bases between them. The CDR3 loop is CASSGLTTVLYNEQFF. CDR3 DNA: TGTGCCAGCAGTGGACTTACTACAGTTCTTTACAATGAGCAGTTCTTC.

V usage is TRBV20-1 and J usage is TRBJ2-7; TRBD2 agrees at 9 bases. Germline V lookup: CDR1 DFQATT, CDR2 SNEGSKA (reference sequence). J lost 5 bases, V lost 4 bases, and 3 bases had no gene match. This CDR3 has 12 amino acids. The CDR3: CSATTSGDEQYF. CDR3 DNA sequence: TGCAGTGCTACGACTAGCGGAGACGAGCAGTACTTC.

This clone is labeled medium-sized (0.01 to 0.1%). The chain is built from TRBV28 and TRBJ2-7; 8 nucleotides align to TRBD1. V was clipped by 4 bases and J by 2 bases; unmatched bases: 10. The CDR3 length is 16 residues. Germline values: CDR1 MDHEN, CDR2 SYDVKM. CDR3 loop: CASSSPGTGTTYEQYF. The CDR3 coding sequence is TGTGCCAGCAGTTCTCCCGGGACAGGAACAACCTACGAGCAGTACTTC.

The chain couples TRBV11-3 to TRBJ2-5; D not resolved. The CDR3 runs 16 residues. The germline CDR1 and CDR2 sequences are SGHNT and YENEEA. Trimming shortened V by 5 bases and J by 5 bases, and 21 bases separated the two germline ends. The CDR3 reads CASSPSGPVGLETQYF. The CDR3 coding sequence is TGTGCCAGCAGCCCTTCGGGTCCCGTTGGCCTCGAGACCCAGTACTTC.

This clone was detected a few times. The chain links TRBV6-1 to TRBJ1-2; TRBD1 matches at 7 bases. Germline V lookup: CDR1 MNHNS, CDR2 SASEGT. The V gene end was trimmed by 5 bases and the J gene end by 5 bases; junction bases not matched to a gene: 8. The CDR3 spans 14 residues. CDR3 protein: CASSLGQRSYGYTF. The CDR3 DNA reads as TGTGCCAGCAGTTTGGGACAGAGATCGTATGGCTACACCTTC.

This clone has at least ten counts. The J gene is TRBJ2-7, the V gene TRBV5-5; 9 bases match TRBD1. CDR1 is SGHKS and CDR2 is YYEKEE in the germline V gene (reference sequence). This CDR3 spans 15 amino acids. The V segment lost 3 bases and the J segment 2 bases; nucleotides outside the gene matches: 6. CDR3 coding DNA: TGTGCCAGCAGCTGGGGGACAGGGAGGACCTACGAGCAGTACTTC. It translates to CASSWGTGRTYEQYF. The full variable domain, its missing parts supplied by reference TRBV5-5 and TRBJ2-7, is DAGVTQSPTHLIKTRGQQVTLRCSPISGHKSVSWYQQVLGQGPQFIFQYYEKEERGRGNFPDRFSARQFPNYSSELNVNALLLGDSALYLCASSWGTGRTYEQYFGPGTRLTVT.

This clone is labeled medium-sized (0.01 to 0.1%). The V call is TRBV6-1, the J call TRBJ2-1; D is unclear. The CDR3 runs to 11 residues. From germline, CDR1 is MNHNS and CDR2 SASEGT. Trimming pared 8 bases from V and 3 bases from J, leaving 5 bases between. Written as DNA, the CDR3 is TGTGCCAGCCTTAGCTACAATGAGCAGTTCTTC. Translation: CASLSYNEQFF.

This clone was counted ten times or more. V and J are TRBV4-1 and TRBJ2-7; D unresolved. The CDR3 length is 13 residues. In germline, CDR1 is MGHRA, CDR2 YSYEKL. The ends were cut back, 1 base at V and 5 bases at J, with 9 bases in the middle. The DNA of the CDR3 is TGCGCCAGCAGCCAAGCCTTTATGGACGAGCAGTACTTC. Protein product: CASSQAFMDEQYF.

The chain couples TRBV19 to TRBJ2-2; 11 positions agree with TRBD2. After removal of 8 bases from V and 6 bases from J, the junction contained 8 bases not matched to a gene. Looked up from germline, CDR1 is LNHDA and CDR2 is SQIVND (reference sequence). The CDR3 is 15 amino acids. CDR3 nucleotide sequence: TGTGCCAGTCTGCCCACTAGCGGGAGTTCCGGGGAGCTGTTTTTT. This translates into CASLPTSGSSGELFF.

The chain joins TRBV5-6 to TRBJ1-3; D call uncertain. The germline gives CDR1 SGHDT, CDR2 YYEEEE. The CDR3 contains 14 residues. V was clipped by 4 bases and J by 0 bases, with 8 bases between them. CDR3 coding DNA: TGTGCCAGCAGCCGTATCGACTCTGGAAACACCATATATTTT. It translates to CASSRIDSGNTIYF. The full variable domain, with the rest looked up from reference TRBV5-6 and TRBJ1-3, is DAGVTQSPTHLIKTRGQQVTLRCSPKSGHDTVSWYQQALGQGPQFIFQYYEEEERQRGNFPDRFSGHQFPNYSSELNVNALLLGDSALYLCASSRIDSGNTIYFGEGSWLTVV.

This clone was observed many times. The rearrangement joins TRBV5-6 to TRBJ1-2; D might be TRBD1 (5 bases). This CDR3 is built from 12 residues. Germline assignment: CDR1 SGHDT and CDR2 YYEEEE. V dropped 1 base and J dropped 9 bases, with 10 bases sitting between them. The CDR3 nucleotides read TGTGCCAGCAGCTTGCGGGGCTTGAGCTACACCTTC. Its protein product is CASSLRGLSYTF.

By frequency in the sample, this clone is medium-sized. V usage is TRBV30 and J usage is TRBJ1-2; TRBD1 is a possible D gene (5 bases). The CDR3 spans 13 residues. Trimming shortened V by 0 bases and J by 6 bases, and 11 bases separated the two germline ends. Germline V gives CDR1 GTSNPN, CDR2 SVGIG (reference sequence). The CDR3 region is CAWSVGHWDGYTF. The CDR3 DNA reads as TGTGCCTGGAGTGTAGGACATTGGGATGGCTACACCTTC.